One sample yielded the 4 T cell receptor beta chains listed below, sequenced in a study of cytomegalovirus exposure and HLA in healthy donors. This PCR relied on a set of 60 Vbeta primers and 13 Jbeta primers. Generated by immunoSEQ multiplex PCR, the TCRdb table keeps only in-frame clones and is missing some. The repertoire holds 150,000 or so clones, 65% to 80% seen once, with around 3% in the top ten. Sequenced sample: PBMCs. Every receptor here comes from a male donor in good health and CMV-seronegative.

The chain is built from TRBV5-5 and TRBJ1-2; 7 bases line up with TRBD1. The CDR3 is made up of 12 amino acids. Trimming at V came to 5 bases and at J to 5 bases, leaving 3 bases not matched to a gene. Germline V lookup: CDR1 SGHKS, CDR2 YYEKEE (reference sequence). This CDR3 reads CASSTGVYGYTF. CDR3 DNA sequence: TGTGCCAGCAGTACAGGGGTTTATGGCTACACCTTC.

J is TRBJ1-4 and V is TRBV7-6, with D uncertain. The CDR3 length is 16 residues. Trimming left V 1 base short and J 1 base short, with 10 bases between. Per germline, CDR1 SGHVS and CDR2 FNYEAQ. The CDR3, as DNA: TGTGCCAGCAGCTTAGACCAGCCGGGAACTAATGAAAAACTGTTTTTT. This sequence encodes CASSLDQPGTNEKLFF. The entire variable domain, with the rest obtained from reference TRBV7-6 and TRBJ1-4, is as follows: GAGVSQSPRYKVTKRGQDVALRCDPISGHVSLYWYRQALGQGPEFLTYFNYEAQQDKSGLPNDRFSAERPEGSISTLTIQRTEQRDSAMYRCASSLDQPGTNEKLFFGSGTQLSVL.

The chain combines TRBV27 with TRBJ1-1; D is ambiguous. V was trimmed by 3 bases and J by 2 bases, leaving 10 bases between them. From germline, CDR1 is MNHEY and CDR2 SMNVEV (reference sequence). The length of the CDR3 is 14 residues. The CDR3 here is CASSFPWANTEAFF. In DNA form, the CDR3 reads TGTGCCAGCAGTTTCCCATGGGCTAACACTGAAGCTTTCTTT.

The chain uses TRBV2 and TRBJ2-7, with no clear D. The CDR3 is made up of 13 amino acids. Trimming took off 3 bases at V and 2 bases at J, with 8 bases between the two ends. Germline assignment: CDR1 SNHLY and CDR2 FYNNEI. CDR3 in amino acids: CASSEVVPYEQYF. The DNA for the CDR3 is TGTGCCAGCAGTGAGGTAGTACCCTACGAGCAGTACTTC.